These 8 T cell receptor beta chains came from one sample sequenced in a study of response to subunit inactivated influenza vaccine. One entry per CDR3 protein results from TCRdb running MiXCR on the RT-PCR reads. Of 500,000 to 550,000 distinct CDR3 sequences listed, less than 10% are singletons. Sequencing used PBMCs from blood, obtained about 23 months after vaccination. Every receptor here comes from a man aged 50 to 69 who received an inactivated influenza vaccine.

J is TRBJ2-1 and V is TRBV15, with D maybe TRBD1 (5 bases). Germline assignment: CDR1 LNHNV and CDR2 YYDKDF (reference sequence). V lost 0 bases and J 5 bases, leaving 11 bases between the germline ends. This CDR3 is built from 15 residues. This chain's CDR3 is CATSRDQGPHNEQFF. The DNA of the CDR3 is TGTGCCACCAGCAGAGATCAGGGTCCGCACAATGAGCAGTTCTTC.

This clonotype was seen repeatedly, ten times or more. This chain joins TRBV5-6 and TRBJ1-1, with 7 bases fitting TRBD1. The CDR3 runs to 14 residues. Unmatched junction bases numbered 5, after V lost 5 bases and J lost 1 base. From germline, CDR1 is SGHDT and CDR2 YYEEEE. The CDR3 DNA is TGTGCCAGCAGTAGGGACAGTCAGAACACTGAAGCTTTCTTT. The encoded protein is CASSRDSQNTEAFF.

The sample holds many counts of this clonotype. The chain recombines TRBV7-9 with TRBJ2-5, with D possibly matching TRBD1 (6 bases). The CDR3 runs 14 residues. V lost 4 bases to trimming and J lost 6 bases, with 15 bases between them. Germline values: CDR1 SEHNR, CDR2 FQNEAQ (reference sequence). CDR3 region: CASSSRIRGQTQYF. Written as DNA, the CDR3 is TGTGCCAGCAGCTCCCGTATCAGGGGTCAGACCCAGTACTTC.

This clonotype was counted at least ten times. The chain uses TRBV7-2 and TRBJ2-5, with D perhaps TRBD2 (6 bases). Trimming took 4 bases from V and 2 from J, leaving 14 bases between them. Germline CDR1 SGHTA, CDR2 FQGNSA. The CDR3 loop spans 15 amino acids. Here the CDR3 DNA reads TGTGCCAGCAGCTCCCTAGGAGGGGAACAAGAGACCCAGTACTTC. Protein product: CASSSLGGEQETQYF.

The rearrangement uses TRBV11-1 and TRBJ2-3; D unresolved. The CDR3 totals 18 residues. CDR1 SGHAT and CDR2 FQDESV come from the germline V gene (reference sequence). V lost 2 bases to trimming and J lost 2 bases, with 20 bases between them. The CDR3 DNA sequence: TGTGCCAGCAGCTTACCCCTAAGCCCACTTTGGTACACAGATACGCAGTATTTT. Its protein is CASSLPLSPLWYTDTQYF.

Ten or more counts support this clonotype. This rearrangement joins TRBV20-1 to TRBJ2-7; D might be TRBD2 (6 bases). Germline values: CDR1 DFQATT, CDR2 SNEGSKA (reference sequence). The V end was cut by 1 base, the J end by 3 bases, with 13 bases between. The CDR3 sequence is 14 residues long. The CDR3 coding sequence is TGCAGTGCTAGAGGGGTCGGTAGCGGCTACGAGCAGTACTTC. Its translation: CSARGVGSGYEQYF.

This rearrangement joins TRBV5-6 to TRBJ2-5, with D uncertain. CDR1 is SGHDT and CDR2 is YYEEEE in the germline V gene. Trimming stripped 4 bases from V and 0 bases from J, with 13 bases between. There are 15 residues in the CDR3. The CDR3 spells CASSLRAGHQETQYF. Here the CDR3 DNA reads TGTGCCAGCAGCCTACGGGCCGGCCACCAAGAGACCCAGTACTTC. Drawing the rest from reference TRBV5-6 and TRBJ2-5, the complete variable domain is DAGVTQSPTHLIKTRGQQVTLRCSPKSGHDTVSWYQQALGQGPQFIFQYYEEEERQRGNFPDRFSGHQFPNYSSELNVNALLLGDSALYLCASSLRAGHQETQYFGPGTRLLVL.

CDR3 residues: CASSQGPGNTEAFF. The CDR3 DNA is TGTGCCAGCAGCCAAGGCCCGGGAAACACTGAAGCTTTCTTT. V is TRBV14 and J is TRBJ1-1; the D is unclear. CDR1 and CDR2 from the germline V gene are SGHDN and FVKESK. The CDR3 length is 14 residues. Trimming stripped 1 base from V and 2 bases from J, with 8 bases between.